These T cell receptor beta chains were read from a single sample in a study of regulatory T cells in long-lasting Graves disease. TCRdb reanalysed the multiplex PCR reads using MiXCR and keeps one entry per CDR3 protein. The sample consists of 250,000 to 300,000 distinct CDR3 sequences, 15% to 20% of them appearing once. These records were also assigned to another study, of T cells in Graves' hyperthyroidism and ophthalmopathy.

The sequencing used peripheral blood mononuclear cells (PBMCs), collected at new diagnosis, from a patient treated with antithyroid drugs. The receptors shown here come from a woman aged 30 to 39 with Graves disease. Both conserved end residues are part of each CDR3. Each record gives: D gene, V gene, clone size, J gene, CDR3 protein, CDR3 DNA. D genes are given only for firm matches. Size is omitted from some rows. Given values are once, few, many or a class for expanded clones.

D: NA; V: TRBV7-9; size: many; J: TRBJ1-2; CDR3: CASSPLPYGYTF; DNA: TGTGCCAGCAGCCCCCTGCCCTATGGCTACACCTTC
D: NA; V: TRBV20-1; size: many; J: TRBJ2-7; CDR3: CSARETGLGYEQYF; DNA: TGCAGTGCTAGAGAAACGGGACTCGGCTACGAGCAGTACTTC
D: NA; V: TRBV5-1; size: many; J: TRBJ1-1; CDR3: CASSTQYRAAMNTEAFF; DNA: TGCGCCAGCAGCACCCAGTACAGGGCGGCTATGAACACTGAAGCTTTCTTT
D: NA; V: TRBV2; size: many; J: TRBJ2-3; CDR3: CASSQEGTPLGNF; DNA: TGTGCCAGCAGCCAAGAGGGGACCCCCCTCGGGAATTTT
D: NA; V: TRBV5-1; size: many; J: TRBJ1-6; CDR3: CASSNGNSPLHF; DNA: TGCGCCAGCAGCAACGGGAATTCACCCCTCCACTTT
D: TRBD1; V: TRBV4-1; size: many; J: TRBJ2-7; CDR3: CASSQGMGQDEQYF; DNA: TGCGCCAGCAGCCAAGGTATGGGACAGGACGAGCAGTACTTC
D: NA; V: TRBV6-5; size: many; J: TRBJ2-1; CDR3: CASSYDGNVFDEQFF; DNA: TGTGCCAGCAGTTACGATGGAAACGTTTTCGATGAGCAGTTCTTC
D: NA; V: TRBV25-1; size: NA; J: TRBJ2-3; CDR3: CASAEASTDTQYF; DNA: TGTGCCAGCGCCGAGGCTAGCACAGATACGCAGTATTTT
D: TRBD1; V: TRBV29-1; size: many; J: TRBJ1-1; CDR3: CSVTQGLNTEAFF; DNA: TGCAGCGTTACACAGGGGCTGAACACTGAAGCTTTCTTT
D: NA; V: TRBV6-2/TRBV6-3; size: many; J: TRBJ2-3; CDR3: CASSEDPPGDTQYF; DNA: TGTGCCAGCAGTGAAGACCCACCCGGTGATACGCAGTATTTT
D: NA; V: TRBV7-8; size: NA; J: TRBJ2-1; CDR3: CASSMGLISAYNEQFF; DNA: TGTGCCAGCAGCATGGGACTCATCTCGGCCTACAATGAGCAGTTCTTC
D: TRBD1; V: TRBV4-1; size: many; J: TRBJ1-1; CDR3: CASSRWDRRMNTEAFF; DNA: TGCGCCAGCAGCCGTTGGGACAGACGGATGAACACTGAAGCTTTCTTT
D: NA; V: TRBV20-1; size: many; J: TRBJ1-5; CDR3: CSASLAGGLTNSNQPQHF; DNA: TGCAGTGCTAGCCTCGCGGGGGGGCTTACGAATAGCAATCAGCCCCAGCATTTT
D: NA; V: TRBV6-1; size: NA; J: TRBJ2-5; CDR3: CASSESVLVETQYF; DNA: TGTGCCAGCAGTGAATCGGTCCTGGTAGAGACCCAGTACTTC
D: NA; V: TRBV7-9; size: few; J: TRBJ2-1; CDR3: CASPNHEQFF; DNA: TGTGCCAGCCCTAACCATGAGCAGTTCTTC
D: TRBD2; V: TRBV27; size: many; J: TRBJ2-3; CDR3: CASVRGAGGTDTQYF; DNA: TGTGCCAGCGTTCGGGGCGCGGGGGGGACAGATACGCAGTATTTT
D: NA; V: TRBV2; size: many; J: TRBJ1-2; CDR3: CASAGTDRPYGGYTF; DNA: TGTGCCAGCGCCGGGACGGATCGGCCATATGGGGGCTACACCTTC
D: NA; V: TRBV3-1; size: many; J: TRBJ1-1; CDR3: CASSQDQAAFF; DNA: TGTGCCAGCAGCCAAGATCAGGCCGCTTTCTTT
D: NA; V: TRBV6-1; size: few; J: TRBJ2-2; CDR3: CAGGAPTGELFF; DNA: TGTGCCGGAGGAGCTCCAACCGGGGAGCTGTTTTTT
D: NA; V: TRBV7-3; size: NA; J: TRBJ2-7; CDR3: CASSPSKGYEQYF; DNA: TGTGCCAGCAGCCCATCCAAAGGCTACGAGCAGTACTTC
D: NA; V: TRBV24-1; size: many; J: TRBJ2-1; CDR3: CATSDRQAGANEQFF; DNA: TGTGCCACCAGTGATCGCCAGGCGGGGGCCAATGAGCAGTTCTTC
D: TRBD1; V: TRBV5-1; size: few; J: TRBJ1-6; CDR3: CASSSPGTGVTSPLHF; DNA: TGCGCCAGCAGCTCTCCCGGGACAGGGGTGACTTCACCCCTCCACTTT
D: NA; V: TRBV6-1; size: once; J: TRBJ1-6; CDR3: CASNKQGSKFSPLHF; DNA: TGTGCCAGCAATAAACAGGGTTCGAAATTTTCACCCCTCCACTTT
D: NA; V: TRBV6-1; size: many; J: TRBJ1-6; CDR3: CASSQGGYGSPLHF; DNA: TGTGCCAGCAGTCAGGGTGGTTATGGTTCACCCCTCCACTTT
D: NA; V: TRBV11-2; size: few; J: TRBJ1-1; CDR3: CASGTGMTEAFF; DNA: TGTGCCAGCGGTACAGGGATGACTGAAGCTTTCTTT
D: NA; V: TRBV6-2/TRBV6-3; size: many; J: TRBJ1-1; CDR3: CASLYERGLLTEAFF; DNA: TGTGCCAGCTTATACGAACGGGGGTTATTGACTGAAGCTTTCTTT
D: TRBD2; V: TRBV2; size: NA; J: TRBJ2-7; CDR3: CASRETSGAHYEQYF; DNA: TGTGCCAGCAGAGAGACTAGCGGGGCCCACTACGAGCAGTACTTC
D: TRBD2; V: TRBV9; size: many; J: TRBJ2-3; CDR3: CASSVAPAGRGGTDTQYF; DNA: TGTGCCAGCAGCGTAGCCCCAGCGGGACGGGGCGGCACAGATACGCAGTATTTT
D: NA; V: TRBV7-9; size: many; J: TRBJ2-3; CDR3: CASRTPRDTQYF; DNA: TGTGCCAGCAGAACTCCCCGGGATACGCAGTATTTT
D: TRBD1; V: TRBV7-7; size: many; J: TRBJ2-1; CDR3: CASSSRYIEGQRSSYNEQFF; DNA: TGTGCTAGCAGCTCAAGATATATCGAGGGACAGAGAAGCTCCTACAATGAGCAGTTCTTC
D: NA; V: TRBV6-2/TRBV6-3; size: NA; J: TRBJ2-7; CDR3: CAVGAQEQYF; DNA: TGTGCCGTAGGGGCTCAGGAGCAGTACTTC
D: NA; V: TRBV7-8; size: NA; J: TRBJ2-1; CDR3: CASSLLGGNRADEQFF; DNA: TGTGCCAGCAGCTTACTCGGGGGAAACCGTGCGGACGAGCAGTTCTTC
D: TRBD2; V: TRBV20-1; size: NA; J: TRBJ2-5; CDR3: CSASAPGSRGGGRETQYF; DNA: TGCAGTGCTAGCGCCCCCGGAAGCCGGGGGGGCGGGAGAGAGACCCAGTACTTC
D: TRBD2; V: TRBV12-3/TRBV12-4; size: NA; J: TRBJ2-5; CDR3: CASSWKSGRGETQYF; DNA: TGTGCCAGCAGTTGGAAAAGCGGGAGGGGAGAGACCCAGTACTTC
D: NA; V: TRBV2; size: many; J: TRBJ1-1; CDR3: CASTLTERELALRDDGF; DNA: TGTGCCAGCACCTTAACGGAGAGGGAGTTAGCTTTGAGGGATGATGGGTTT
D: NA; V: TRBV19; size: many; J: TRBJ1-2; CDR3: CASRSPDGVGGYTF; DNA: TGTGCCAGTAGAAGCCCGGACGGAGTCGGTGGCTACACCTTC
D: NA; V: TRBV20-1; size: many; J: TRBJ2-2; CDR3: CSARLDTNTGELFF; DNA: TGCAGTGCTAGGCTAGATACGAACACCGGGGAGCTGTTTTTT
D: NA; V: TRBV6-1; size: many; J: TRBJ1-3; CDR3: CASSERQGIGNTIYF; DNA: TGTGCCAGCAGTGAAAGGCAGGGGATCGGAAACACCATATATTTT
D: TRBD1; V: TRBV9; size: NA; J: TRBJ2-1; CDR3: CASSPTDRVVNEQFF; DNA: TGTGCCAGCAGCCCAACGGACAGGGTTGTGAATGAGCAGTTCTTC
D: NA; V: TRBV4-1; size: many; J: TRBJ1-2; CDR3: CASSQDAGQGGYTF; DNA: TGCGCCAGCAGCCAAGACGCCGGCCAGGGGGGCTACACCTTC
D: NA; V: TRBV7-9; size: many; J: TRBJ2-7; CDR3: CASSQTVSSYEQYF; DNA: TGTGCCAGCAGCCAGACAGTGAGCTCCTACGAGCAGTACTTC
D: NA; V: TRBV10-3; size: many; J: TRBJ1-3; CDR3: CAISVGQRGSGNTIYF; DNA: TGTGCCATCAGTGTAGGACAGCGAGGCTCTGGAAACACCATATATTTT
D: NA; V: TRBV7-2; size: once; J: TRBJ2-7; CDR3: CASSLANEQYF; DNA: TGTGCCAGTAGCTTAGCAAACGAGCAGTACTTC
D: TRBD1; V: TRBV7-9; size: many; J: TRBJ1-5; CDR3: CASSSDREGARNQPQHF; DNA: TGTGCCAGCAGCTCAGACCGGGAGGGGGCAAGAAATCAGCCCCAGCATTTT
D: NA; V: TRBV5-1; size: many; J: TRBJ1-2; CDR3: CASSAGGTGYTF; DNA: TGCGCCAGCAGCGCTGGGGGGACTGGCTACACCTTC
D: TRBD2; V: TRBV7-2; size: many; J: TRBJ2-2; CDR3: CASRAFGGAGELFF; DNA: TGTGCCAGCAGGGCCTTTGGGGGGGCCGGGGAGCTGTTTTTT
D: NA; V: TRBV9; size: many; J: TRBJ1-6; CDR3: CASSVVLNSPLHF; DNA: TGTGCCAGCAGCGTAGTTCTGAATTCACCCCTCCACTTT
D: NA; V: TRBV12-3/TRBV12-4; size: many; J: TRBJ1-2; CDR3: CASSYLSGGGYTF; DNA: TGTGCCAGCAGTTATCTCTCCGGGGGTGGCTACACCTTC
D: NA; V: TRBV6-2/TRBV6-3; size: many; J: TRBJ2-1; CDR3: CASSEARTMYSYNEQFF; DNA: TGTGCCAGCAGTGAAGCGAGGACCATGTACTCCTACAATGAGCAGTTCTTC
D: NA; V: TRBV7-9; size: many; J: TRBJ1-5; CDR3: CASSMDGNHPQHF; DNA: TGTGCCAGCAGCATGGACGGGAATCACCCCCAGCATTTT
D: NA; V: TRBV27; size: NA; J: TRBJ2-4; CDR3: CASSSKIAKNIQYF; DNA: TGTGCCAGCAGTAGCAAAATAGCCAAAAACATTCAGTACTTC
D: NA; V: TRBV20-1; size: many; J: TRBJ2-7; CDR3: CSARAVFSRYEQYF; DNA: TGCAGTGCTAGAGCAGTGTTTTCCCGGTACGAGCAGTACTTC
D: NA; V: TRBV6-1; size: many; J: TRBJ2-7; CDR3: CASSEARAFEQYF; DNA: TGTGCCAGCAGTGAGGCCAGAGCCTTCGAGCAGTACTTC
D: NA; V: TRBV6-5; size: NA; J: TRBJ2-1; CDR3: CASSYSAGRGNEQFF; DNA: TGTGCCAGCAGTTACTCGGCAGGGAGAGGCAATGAGCAGTTCTTC